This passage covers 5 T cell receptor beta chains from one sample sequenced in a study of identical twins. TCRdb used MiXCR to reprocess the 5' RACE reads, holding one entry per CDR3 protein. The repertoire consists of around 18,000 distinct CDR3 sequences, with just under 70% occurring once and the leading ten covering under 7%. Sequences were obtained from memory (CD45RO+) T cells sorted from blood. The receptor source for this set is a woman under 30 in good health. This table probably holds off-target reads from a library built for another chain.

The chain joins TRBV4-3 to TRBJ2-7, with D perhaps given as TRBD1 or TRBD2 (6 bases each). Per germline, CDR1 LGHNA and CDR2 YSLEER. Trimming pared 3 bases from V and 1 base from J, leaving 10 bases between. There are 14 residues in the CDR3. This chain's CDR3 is CASSQEGQSYEQYF. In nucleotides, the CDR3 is TGCGCCAGCAGCCAGGAGGGACAATCCTACGAGCAGTACTTC.

The CDR3 region is CASSPIQPPAIQYF. The CDR3 nucleotides are TGTGCCAGCAGTCCGATCCAACCCCCGGCCATTCAGTACTTC. This sequence joins TRBV27 and TRBJ2-4; D gene uncertain. Germline V CDR1 and CDR2: MNHEY, SMNVEV (reference sequence). The CDR3 is 14 amino acids. The V gene lost 5 bases and the J gene lost 9 bases, with 17 bases spanning the gap.

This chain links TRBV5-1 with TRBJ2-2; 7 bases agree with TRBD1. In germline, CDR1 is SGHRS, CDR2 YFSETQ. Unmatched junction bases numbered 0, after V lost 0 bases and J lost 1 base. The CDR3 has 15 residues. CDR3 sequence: CASSLDRGNTGELFF. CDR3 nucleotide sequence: TGCGCCAGCAGCTTGGACAGGGGGAACACCGGGGAGCTGTTTTTT.

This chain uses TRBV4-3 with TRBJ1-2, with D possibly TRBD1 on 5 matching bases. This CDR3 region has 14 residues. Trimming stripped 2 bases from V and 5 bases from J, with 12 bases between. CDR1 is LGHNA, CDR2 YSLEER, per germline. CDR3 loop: CASSQRGYDYGYTF. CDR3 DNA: TGCGCCAGCAGCCAACGGGGGTATGATTATGGCTACACCTTC.

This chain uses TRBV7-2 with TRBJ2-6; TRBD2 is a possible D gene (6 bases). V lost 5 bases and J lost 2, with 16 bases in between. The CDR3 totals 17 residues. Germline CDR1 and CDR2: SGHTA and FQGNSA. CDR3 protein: CASSDRWGEAGANVLTF. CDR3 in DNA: TGTGCCAGCAGCGACCGTTGGGGGGAGGCTGGGGCCAACGTCCTGACTTTC. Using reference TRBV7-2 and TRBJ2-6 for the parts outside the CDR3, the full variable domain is GAGVSQSPSNKVTEKGKDVELRCDPISGHTALYWYRQSLGQGLEFLIYFQGNSAPDKSGLPSDRFSAERTGGSVSTLTIQRTQQEDSAVYLCASSDRWGEAGANVLTFGAGSRLTVL.